A single sample is the source of the 18 T cell receptor beta chains below, sequenced in a study of T cells in Graves' hyperthyroidism and ophthalmopathy. TCR beta CDR3 sequences were amplified from RNA transcripts. RT-PCR in the first round (using the HTBI primer set) targeted the TCR CDR3. Using its own MiXCR run on the multiplex PCR reads, TCRdb lists one record per CDR3 protein. The sample has under 800,000 distinct CDR3 sequences, 12% to 15% seen once; the top ten hold roughly 10%. What was sequenced was blood. Every receptor here comes from a young woman with Graves' hyperthyroidism.

The chain is built from TRBV7-9 and TRBJ2-5; 8 bases match TRBD1. This CDR3 has 14 amino acids. CDR1 and CDR2 (germline): SEHNR, FQNEAQ (reference sequence). V was clipped by 5 bases and J by 4 bases; unmatched bases: 6. CDR3 nucleotides: TGTGCCAGCAGCCTCTATACAGGGGGAGAGACCCAGTACTTC. Translating gives CASSLYTGGETQYF.

This clonotype came up once. The chain couples TRBV3-1 to TRBJ1-3; unclear D gene. The V and J ends lost 1 base and 0 bases respectively, with 13 bases between them. The CDR3 is made up of 17 amino acids. Germline V CDR1 and CDR2: LGHDT, YNNKEL (reference sequence). CDR3 loop: CASSQVRKLSSGNTIYF. CDR3 bases: TGTGCCAGCAGCCAAGTTCGAAAACTGAGCTCTGGAAACACCATATATTTT.

This clonotype showed up many times. The V call is TRBV28, the J call TRBJ1-5; D call uncertain. CDR3 length equals 11 residues. V shed 5 bases and J shed 9 bases, with 8 bases lying between them. Germline-derived CDR1 and CDR2 are MDHEN and SYDVKM. This CDR3 is CASSPQGPQHF. The CDR3 DNA reads as TGTGCCAGCAGTCCCCAAGGGCCCCAGCATTTT.

Ten or more counts support this clonotype. J is TRBJ2-1 and V is TRBV3-1; D is possibly TRBD1 (5 bases). Trimming shortened V by 1 base and J by 0 bases, and 7 bases separated the two germline ends. Germline V gene data show CDR1 as LGHDT and CDR2 as YNNKEL (reference sequence). The length of the CDR3 is 15 residues. The CDR3 sequence is CASSQGQNSYNEQFF. In DNA, the CDR3 is TGTGCCAGCAGCCAAGGACAGAACTCCTACAATGAGCAGTTCTTC.

This clonotype was seen at least ten times. The CDR3 DNA sequence: TGTGCCAGCAGCCCTGTGACGTGGGGGGAGCAGTTCTTC. It specifies CASSPVTWGEQFF. The chain has TRBV11-3 and TRBJ2-1, with D perhaps assigned TRBD1 or TRBD2 (5 bases each). V shed 5 bases and J shed 10 bases, with 15 bases lying between them. This CDR3 has 13 amino acids. Germline CDR1 SGHNT, CDR2 YENEEA.

This clonotype has a count of ten or more. The gene calls are TRBV11-3 and TRBJ2-1; D unresolved. The germline V gene has CDR1 SGHNT and CDR2 YENEEA. V lost 2 bases, J lost 6 bases, and 11 bases lay in between. The CDR3 contains 14 residues. This CDR3 is CASSLSSLANEQFF. The CDR3 DNA follows: TGTGCCAGCAGCTTATCATCCCTGGCCAATGAGCAGTTCTTC.

The chain links TRBV6-1 to TRBJ2-5; no clear D. The V gene's germline CDR1 is MNHNS and CDR2 SASEGT. This CDR3 region has 14 residues. Trimming removed 5 bases from V and 1 base from J, with 11 bases in between. The DNA for the CDR3 is TGTGCCAGCAGTTCCGGACCGCTCCAAGAGACCCAGTACTTC. It codes for CASSSGPLQETQYF.

The J gene is TRBJ1-5, the V gene TRBV10-3; no firm D call. Germline assignment: CDR1 ENHRY and CDR2 SYGVKD. V was pared by 6 bases and J by 1 base, with 4 bases between. This CDR3 spans 12 amino acids. CDR3 nucleotide sequence: TGTGCCATCAGCGCCAGCAATCAGCCCCAGCATTTT. It codes for CAISASNQPQHF.

The chain has TRBV9 and TRBJ2-1; 11 bases line up with TRBD2. This CDR3 region has 23 residues. Germline assignment: CDR1 SGDLS and CDR2 YYNGEE. Unmatched junction bases numbered 20, after V lost 0 bases and J lost 0 bases. The CDR3 coding sequence is TGTGCCAGCAGCGTAGGCTCCGGGGGTATAGCGGGAGGGCCTTGGAGCTCCTACAATGAGCAGTTCTTC. It is translated as CASSVGSGGIAGGPWSSYNEQFF.

As concerns this clonotype: A much larger clone differs by one base, so this may be a read error. This chain links TRBV30 with TRBJ1-2; 11 nucleotides line up with TRBD1. This CDR3 has 16 amino acids. Per the germline V gene, CDR1 is GTSNPN and CDR2 is SVGIG (reference sequence). The chain's CDR3 is CVWRTPGQGVIWGYTF. The CDR3 DNA reads as TGTGTCTGGAGGACACCGGGACAGGGGGTTATTTGGGGCTACACCTTC. Drawing the rest from reference TRBV30 and TRBJ1-2, the complete variable domain is SQTIHQWPATLVQPVGSPLSLECTVEGTSNPNLYWYRQAAGRGLQLLFYSVGIGQISSEVPQNLSASRPQDRQFILSSKKLLLSDSGFYLCVWRTPGQGVIWGYTFGSGTRLTVV.

The rearrangement uses TRBV28 and TRBJ2-7, with D perhaps TRBD2 (6 bases). Trimming shortened V by 4 bases and J by 0 bases, and 22 bases separated the two germline ends. CDR3 size: 18 residues. Germline CDR1 MDHEN, CDR2 SYDVKM. CDR3 in DNA: TGTGCCAGCAGTTCCCCTAGGGACGGCGGGCGGGGCTCCTACGAGCAGTACTTC. Protein: CASSSPRDGGRGSYEQYF.

The chain is built from TRBV6-2 or TRBV6-3 and TRBJ2-6; D may correspond to TRBD1 or TRBD2 (5 bases each). V shed 8 bases and J shed 1 base, with 21 bases lying between them. From germline, CDR1 is MNHEY and CDR2 SVGEGT. The CDR3 runs to 18 residues. Here the CDR3 DNA reads TGTGCCAGCCTTACGCCGGGGCTCACCCTGTCTGGGGCCAACGTCCTGACTTTC. The encoded protein is CASLTPGLTLSGANVLTF.

This clonotype was recorded many times. This rearrangement joins TRBV7-6 to TRBJ2-1; D is unclear. The CDR3 contains 15 residues. The germline V gene encodes CDR1 SGHVS and CDR2 FNYEAQ. The V gene lost 0 bases and the J gene lost 2 bases, with 8 bases spanning the gap. CDR3 sequence reads: CASSLASATYNEQFF. CDR3 sequence (DNA): TGTGCCAGCAGCTTAGCGAGCGCAACCTACAATGAGCAGTTCTTC.

V and J are TRBV30 and TRBJ2-5, with a possible D match to TRBD2 (5 bases). V dropped 2 bases and J dropped 5 bases, with 18 bases sitting between them. This CDR3 spans 15 amino acids. Germline V gives CDR1 GTSNPN, CDR2 SVGIG (reference sequence). This CDR3 reads CAWSLARSFWETQYF. The CDR3 region has the DNA TGTGCCTGGAGTTTAGCGAGGAGTTTCTGGGAGACCCAGTACTTC.

This clonotype was detected ten times or more. The chain uses TRBV18 and TRBJ1-2; 9 nucleotides align to TRBD1. The CDR3 spans 14 residues. The junction had 7 bases not matched to a gene; V was cut back by 3 bases and J by 8 bases. Germline CDR1 and CDR2: KGHSH and LQKENI. The CDR3, as DNA: TGTGCCAGCTCACCCCTCCGGGACAGGGCCGGCTACACCTTC. It translates to CASSPLRDRAGYTF.

The chain carries TRBV7-2 and TRBJ2-3; D uncertain. Germline CDR1 reads SGHTA; CDR2 reads FQGNSA. The V gene lost 2 bases and the J gene lost 4 bases, with 13 bases spanning the gap. The CDR3 is made up of 15 amino acids. The CDR3 here is CASSLRFFRADTQYF. As DNA, the CDR3 is TGTGCCAGCAGCTTAAGATTCTTTAGGGCAGATACGCAGTATTTT.

The chain joins TRBV9 to TRBJ2-7; D is uncertain. Germline V lookup: CDR1 SGDLS, CDR2 YYNGEE. Trimming removed 0 bases from V and 3 bases from J, with 13 bases in between. This CDR3 region has 15 residues. CDR3: CASSVGAGSDYEQYF. DNA for the CDR3: TGTGCCAGCAGCGTAGGGGCAGGATCCGACTACGAGCAGTACTTC.

V and J are TRBV5-6 and TRBJ1-6; 8 nucleotides align to TRBD1. The germline gives CDR1 SGHDT, CDR2 YYEEEE. The V segment lost 4 bases and the J segment 7 bases; nucleotides outside the gene matches: 13. The CDR3 sequence is 17 residues long. CDR3 in amino acids: CASSLMGPGQDNSPLHF. The CDR3 region has the DNA TGTGCCAGCAGCCTCATGGGTCCGGGACAGGACAATTCACCCCTCCACTTT.